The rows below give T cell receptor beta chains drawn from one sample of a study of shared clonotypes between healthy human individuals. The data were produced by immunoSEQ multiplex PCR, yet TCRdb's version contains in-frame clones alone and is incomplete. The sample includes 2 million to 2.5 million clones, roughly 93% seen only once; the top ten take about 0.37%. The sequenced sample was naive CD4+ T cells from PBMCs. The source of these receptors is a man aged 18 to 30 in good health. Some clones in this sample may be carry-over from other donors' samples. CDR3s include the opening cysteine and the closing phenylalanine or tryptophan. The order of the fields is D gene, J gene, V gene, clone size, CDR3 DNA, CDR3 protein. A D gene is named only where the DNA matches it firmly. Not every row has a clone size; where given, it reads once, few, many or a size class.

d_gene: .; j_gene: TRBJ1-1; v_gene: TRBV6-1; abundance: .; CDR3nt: TGTGCCAGCAGCCTCGCCCCCAACACTGAAGCTTTCTTT; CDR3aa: CASSLAPNTEAFF
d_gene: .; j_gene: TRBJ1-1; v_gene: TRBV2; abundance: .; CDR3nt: TGTGCCAGCAGTGAGATGGCGGGGAACACTGAAGCTTTCTTT; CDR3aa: CASSEMAGNTEAFF
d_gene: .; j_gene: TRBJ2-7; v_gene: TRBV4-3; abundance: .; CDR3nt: TGCGCCAGCAGCCAAGACAGAAGGGAAGTCTACGAGCAGTACTTC; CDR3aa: CASSQDRREVYEQYF
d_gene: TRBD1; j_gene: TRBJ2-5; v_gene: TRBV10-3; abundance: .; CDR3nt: TGTGCCATCAGTGCCACGGACAGGAGACAAGAGACCCAGTACTTC; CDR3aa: CAISATDRRQETQYF
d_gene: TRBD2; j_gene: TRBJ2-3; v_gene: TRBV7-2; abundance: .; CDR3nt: TGTGCCAGCAGCGTAACTAGCGGGAGGGGCACAGATACGCAGTATTTT; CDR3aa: CASSVTSGRGTDTQYF
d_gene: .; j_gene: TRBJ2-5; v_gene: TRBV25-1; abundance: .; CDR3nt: TGTGCCAGCAGTGGAGGTGGGGAGTCTTGGGCTAGGAGAGAGACCCAGTACTTC; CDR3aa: CASSGGGESWARRETQYF
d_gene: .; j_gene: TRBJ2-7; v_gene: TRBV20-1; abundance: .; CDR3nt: TGCAGTGCGGATCGGGACGAGCAGTACTTC; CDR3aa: CSADRDEQYF
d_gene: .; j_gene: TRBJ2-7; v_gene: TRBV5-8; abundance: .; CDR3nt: TGTGCCAGCAGCTTCGAGCGGTTCCGGGCCCTCGAGCAGTACTTC; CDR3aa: CASSFERFRALEQYF
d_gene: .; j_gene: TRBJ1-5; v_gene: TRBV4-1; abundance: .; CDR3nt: TGCGCCAGCAGCCAAGCTCTTTATAGCAATCAGCCCCAGCATTTT; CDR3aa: CASSQALYSNQPQHF
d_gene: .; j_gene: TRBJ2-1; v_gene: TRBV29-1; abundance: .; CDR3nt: TGCAGCGTGGGACTCCCCAATGAGCAGTTCTTC; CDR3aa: CSVGLPNEQFF
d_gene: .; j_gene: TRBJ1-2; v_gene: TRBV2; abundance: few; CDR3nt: TGTGCCAGCAAAGGGAACGGGGTCTATGGCTACACCTTC; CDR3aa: CASKGNGVYGYTF
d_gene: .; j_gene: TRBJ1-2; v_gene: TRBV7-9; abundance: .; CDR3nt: TGTGCCAGCAGCTTAGGTTGGGAAGGCTACACCTTC; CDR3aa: CASSLGWEGYTF
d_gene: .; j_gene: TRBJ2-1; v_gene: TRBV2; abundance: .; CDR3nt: TGTGCCAGCAGTCAGACATCGAGCTCCTACAATGAGCAGTTCTTC; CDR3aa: CASSQTSSSYNEQFF
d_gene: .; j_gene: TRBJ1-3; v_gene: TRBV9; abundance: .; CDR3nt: TGTGCCAGCAGCATGACAGTCCCGGGAAACACCATATATTTT; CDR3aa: CASSMTVPGNTIYF
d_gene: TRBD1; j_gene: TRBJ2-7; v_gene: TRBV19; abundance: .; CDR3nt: TGTGCCAGTAGTATAGGGACAGGGGTCCGCTCCTACGAGCAGTACTTC; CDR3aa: CASSIGTGVRSYEQYF
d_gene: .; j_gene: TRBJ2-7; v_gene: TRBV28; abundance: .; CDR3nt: TGTGCCAGCAGTTTAGGGGGAAGGACCTACGAGCAGTACTTC; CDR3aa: CASSLGGRTYEQYF
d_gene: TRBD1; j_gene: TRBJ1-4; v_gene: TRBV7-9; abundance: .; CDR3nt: TGTGCCAGCAGCCGCCCGGGGACAGGGTTACTTTTCGAAAAACTGTTTTTT; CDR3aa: CASSRPGTGLLFEKLFF
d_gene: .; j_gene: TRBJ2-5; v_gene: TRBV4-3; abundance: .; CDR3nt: TGCGCCAGCAGCCAAGAAGAGGTGGCTACAAGAATCCAAGAGACCCAGTACTTC; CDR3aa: CASSQEEVATRIQETQYF
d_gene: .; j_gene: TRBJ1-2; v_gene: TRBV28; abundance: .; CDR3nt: TGTGCCAGCAGTTCCCGTAATTGGGGGCGTCCCTATGGCTACACCTTC; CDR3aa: CASSSRNWGRPYGYTF
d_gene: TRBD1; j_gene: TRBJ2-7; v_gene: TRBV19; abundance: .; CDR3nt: TGTGCCAGTAGTTCAAGGGGACAGGGCCCCTACGAGCAGTACTTC; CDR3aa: CASSSRGQGPYEQYF
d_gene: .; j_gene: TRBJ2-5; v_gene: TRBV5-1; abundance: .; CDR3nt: TGCGCCAGCAGCCCTACAGTACAACAGGGGACCCAGTACTTC; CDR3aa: CASSPTVQQGTQYF
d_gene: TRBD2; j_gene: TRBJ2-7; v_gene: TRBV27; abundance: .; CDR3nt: TGTGCCAGCAGTACCCGACTAGCGGGAAAGTCCTACGAGCAGTACTTC; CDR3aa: CASSTRLAGKSYEQYF
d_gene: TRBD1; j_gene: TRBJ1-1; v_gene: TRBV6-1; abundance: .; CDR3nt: TGTGCCAGCAGCCCTTTACAGGGGGCGAACACTGAAGCTTTCTTT; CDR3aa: CASSPLQGANTEAFF
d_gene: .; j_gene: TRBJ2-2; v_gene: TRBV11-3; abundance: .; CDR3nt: TGTGCCAGCAGCACCCCCTTCCTGGGCAACACCGGGGAGCTGTTTTTT; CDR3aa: CASSTPFLGNTGELFF
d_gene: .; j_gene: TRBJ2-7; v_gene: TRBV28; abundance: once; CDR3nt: TGTGCCAGCAGAACAGGACCCACCTACGAGCAGTACTTC; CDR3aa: CASRTGPTYEQYF
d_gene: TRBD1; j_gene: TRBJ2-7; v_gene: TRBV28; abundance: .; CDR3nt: TGTGCCAGCACCCAAAGAGACAGGGCCTCCTACGAGCAGTACTTC; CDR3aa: CASTQRDRASYEQYF
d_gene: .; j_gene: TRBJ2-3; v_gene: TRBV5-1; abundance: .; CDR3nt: TGCGCCAGTTCCCCCGACACGGATACGCAGTATTTT; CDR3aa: CASSPDTDTQYF
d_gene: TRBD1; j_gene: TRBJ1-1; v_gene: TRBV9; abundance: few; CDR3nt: TGTGCCAGCAGCGGACGATACAGGGGACATAACACTGAAGCTTTCTTT; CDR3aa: CASSGRYRGHNTEAFF
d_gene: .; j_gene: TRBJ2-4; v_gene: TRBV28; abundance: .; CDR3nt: TGTGCCAGCAGTTCCCCAGGTGGGGGAAACATTCAGTACTTC; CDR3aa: CASSSPGGGNIQYF
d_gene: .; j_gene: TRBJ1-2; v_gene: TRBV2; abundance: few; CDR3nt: TGTGCCAGCAGTGAACGTGGTGGGGAGGGTTACACCTTC; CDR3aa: CASSERGGEGYTF
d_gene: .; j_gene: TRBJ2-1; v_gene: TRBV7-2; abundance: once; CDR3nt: TGTGCCAGCAGCCTCCCGGGTCCAGTGAGCGCTGAGCAGTTCTTC; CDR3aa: CASSLPGPVSAEQFF
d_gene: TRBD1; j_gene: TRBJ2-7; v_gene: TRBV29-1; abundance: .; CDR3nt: TGCAGCGTTGAGCAGGGGGCTAAGGAGCAGTACTTC; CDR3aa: CSVEQGAKEQYF
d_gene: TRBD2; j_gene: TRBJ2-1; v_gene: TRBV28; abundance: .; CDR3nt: TGTGCCAGCAGTTTGAGACTAGCGGGAGAATACAATGAGCAGTTCTTC; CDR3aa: CASSLRLAGEYNEQFF
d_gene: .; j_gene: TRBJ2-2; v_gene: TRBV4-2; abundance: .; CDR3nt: TGTGCCAGCAGCCAAGAGGGGGGTCGGGACACCGGGGAGCTGTTTTTT; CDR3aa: CASSQEGGRDTGELFF
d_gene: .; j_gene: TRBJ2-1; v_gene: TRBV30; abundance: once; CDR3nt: TGTGCCTGGAGTCTCCTTCTCCAAGGCAATGAGCAGTTCTTC; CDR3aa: CAWSLLLQGNEQFF
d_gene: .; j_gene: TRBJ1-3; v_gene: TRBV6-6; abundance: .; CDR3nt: TGTGCCAGCAGTTATCAGGGAGTAAGCTCTGGAAACACCATATATTTT; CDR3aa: CASSYQGVSSGNTIYF
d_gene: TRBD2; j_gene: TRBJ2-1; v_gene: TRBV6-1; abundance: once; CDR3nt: TGTGCCAGCGCGCTAGCGGGAGGGCCCAATGAGCAGTTCTTC; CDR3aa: CASALAGGPNEQFF
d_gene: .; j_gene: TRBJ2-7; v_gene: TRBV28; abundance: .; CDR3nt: TGTGCCAGCAGGAACCCAGGGGCCTACGAGCAGTACTTC; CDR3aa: CASRNPGAYEQYF
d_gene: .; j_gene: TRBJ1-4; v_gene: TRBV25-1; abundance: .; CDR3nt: TGTGCCACGAAGGGGGGGGCAGGGGAAAAACTGTTTTTT; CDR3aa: CATKGGAGEKLFF
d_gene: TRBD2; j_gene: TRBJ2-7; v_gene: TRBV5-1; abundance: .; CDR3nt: TGCGCCAGCAGCCCAACTAGCGGGGGACCTTCCTACGAGCAGTACTTC; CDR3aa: CASSPTSGGPSYEQYF
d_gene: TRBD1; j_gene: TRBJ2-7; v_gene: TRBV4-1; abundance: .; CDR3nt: TGCGCCAGCAGCCAGGGACAGGGGGCAGGCTACGAGCAGTACTTC; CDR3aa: CASSQGQGAGYEQYF
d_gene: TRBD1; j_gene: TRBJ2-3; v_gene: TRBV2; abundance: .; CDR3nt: TGTGCCAGCAGTGGCGGACAGGGCGCAGATACGCAGTATTTT; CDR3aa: CASSGGQGADTQYF
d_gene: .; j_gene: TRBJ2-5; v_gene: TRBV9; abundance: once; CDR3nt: TGTGCCAGCAGCGCCCGGGTGGGATTCCAAGAGACCCAGTACTTC; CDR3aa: CASSARVGFQETQYF
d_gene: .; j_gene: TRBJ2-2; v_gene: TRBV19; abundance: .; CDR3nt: TGTGCCAGTAGTTCGACTCGGCAAGCGGAGCTGTTTTTT; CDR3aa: CASSSTRQAELFF
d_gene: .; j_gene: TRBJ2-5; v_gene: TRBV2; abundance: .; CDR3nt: TGTGCCAGCAGTGATGATACAGTGTGGGAGACCCAGTACTTC; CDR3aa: CASSDDTVWETQYF
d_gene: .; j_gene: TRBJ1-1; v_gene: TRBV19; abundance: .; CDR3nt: TGTGCCAGTAGCCCGAGCGGGACGATGAACACTGAAGCTTTCTTT; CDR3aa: CASSPSGTMNTEAFF
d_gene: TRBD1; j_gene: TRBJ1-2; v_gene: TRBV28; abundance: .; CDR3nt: TGTGCCAGCAGGTTACGAGACAGGGGAGGCTACACCTTC; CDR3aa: CASRLRDRGGYTF
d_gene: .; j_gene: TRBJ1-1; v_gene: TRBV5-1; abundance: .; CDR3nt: TGCGCCAGCAGCTTGGTAGCCATACAGAACACTGAAGCTTTCTTT; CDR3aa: CASSLVAIQNTEAFF
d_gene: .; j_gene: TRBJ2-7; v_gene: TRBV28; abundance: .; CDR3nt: TGTGCCAGCAGTGGGGGACATCTCTACGAGCAGTACTTC; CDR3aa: CASSGGHLYEQYF